A single sample gave rise to the 24 T cell receptor beta chains below, sequenced in a study of T cells after yellow fever vaccination. TCRdb re-called the 5' RACE reads through MiXCR, storing one row per CDR3 protein. The sample contains fewer than 350,000 distinct CDR3 sequences, 4% to 5.5% of which appear only once. The sample here was PBMCs, taken 15 days after the yellow fever booster vaccination. Receptor source: a man aged 18 to 30 who received the YFV17D yellow fever vaccine.

The J gene is TRBJ1-1, the V gene TRBV4-1, with 7 bases matching TRBD1. After removal of 0 bases from V and 7 bases from J, the junction contained 8 bases not matched to a gene. Germline V lookup: CDR1 MGHRA, CDR2 YSYEKL. The CDR3 has 15 amino acids. DNA of the CDR3: TGCGCCAGCAGCCAAGATTTCGCAGGGGGAAATGAAGCTTTCTTT. This codes for CASSQDFAGGNEAFF.

The chain employs TRBV29-1 and TRBJ2-1; D is perhaps TRBD1 (5 bases). Germline CDR1 SQVTM, CDR2 ANQGSEA. CDR3 length: 14 residues. Trimming took off 5 bases at V and 1 base at J, with 12 bases between the two ends. The CDR3 sequence: CSVSRGRSYNEQFF. The CDR3 coding sequence is TGCAGCGTTTCAAGGGGTAGGTCCTACAATGAGCAGTTCTTC.

The rearrangement links TRBV5-3 to TRBJ2-7; D is undetermined. TRBV5-3 is an ORF; its function is uncertain. With 10 bases removed from V and 5 bases from J, the gap between germline ends came to 16 bases. The CDR3 contains 12 residues. The CDR3 reads CARSRGVDEQYV. CDR3 DNA: TGTGCCCGCTCCCGCGGCGTGGACGAGCAGTACGTC.

This clonotype came up a few times. The V gene is TRBV9, the J gene TRBJ2-2; the D gene could be TRBD1 or TRBD2 (5 bases each). The CDR3 runs 15 residues. Germline CDR1 and CDR2: SGDLS and YYNGEE. Trimming cost V 4 bases and J 6 bases, with 16 bases left between them. The CDR3: CASSPSPGRAGELFF. In nucleotides, the CDR3 is TGTGCCAGCAGCCCCAGTCCGGGACGGGCCGGGGAGCTGTTTTTT.

This clonotype appeared a few times. The chain couples TRBV29-1 to TRBJ1-1; D remains unclear. CDR3 length equals 13 residues. Germline-derived CDR1 and CDR2 are SQVTM and ANQGSEA. The V end lost 6 bases, the J end lost 4 bases, and 15 bases lay between the germline ends. CDR3 sequence reads: CSVITGPGTEAFF. In DNA, the CDR3 is TGCAGCGTAATAACCGGGCCGGGCACTGAAGCTTTCTTT.

This clonotype was counted at least ten times. This rearrangement joins TRBV12-3 or TRBV12-4 to TRBJ2-1, with D possibly being TRBD1 (5 bases). The CDR3 has 13 residues. Deletions cut 2 bases from V and 5 bases from J, with 7 bases between. The CDR3 loop is CASSLTRDNEQFF. The CDR3, as DNA: TGTGCCAGCAGTTTAACCAGGGACAATGAGCAGTTCTTC.

V gene TRBV20-1 combines with J gene TRBJ2-5, with D hard to call. Germline assignment: CDR1 DFQATT and CDR2 SNEGSKA (reference sequence). V dropped 3 bases and J dropped 2 bases, with 10 bases sitting between them. The CDR3 covers 13 residues. The CDR3 loop is CSASYATQETQYF. DNA for the CDR3: TGCAGTGCTAGTTATGCTACACAAGAGACCCAGTACTTC.

The chain combines TRBV7-3 with TRBJ2-5; TRBD1 is a possible D gene (5 bases). The length of the CDR3 is 14 residues. V was pared by 1 base and J by 7 bases, with 13 bases between. From germline, CDR1 is SGHTA and CDR2 FQGTGA. For the CDR3, the DNA is TGTGCCAGCAGCTTAAATCTCGGGCAGGGGACCCAGTACTTC. It translates to CASSLNLGQGTQYF.

Ten or more counts support this clonotype. V and J are TRBV6-2 or TRBV6-3 and TRBJ2-1, with 10 bases matching TRBD1. This CDR3 is 16 amino acids long. V shed 6 bases, J shed 9 bases, and the junction held 14 bases outside the gene matches. The germline V gene encodes CDR1 MNHEY and CDR2 SVGEGT. For the CDR3, the DNA is TGTGCCAGCAGCGGGGCCTTTCGGACAGGGGGGGCTGAGCAGTTCTTC. Translating it yields CASSGAFRTGGAEQFF.

The rearrangement uses TRBV5-1 and TRBJ2-5, with D perhaps being TRBD1 or TRBD2 (5 bases each). The CDR3 has 13 residues. Trimming stripped 7 bases from V and 0 bases from J, with 10 bases between. The germline CDR1 and CDR2 sequences are SGHRS and YFSETQ. DNA for the CDR3: TGCGCCAGCGAAGGGACCAACCAAGAGACCCAGTACTTC. Protein product: CASEGTNQETQYF.

This clonotype was counted at least ten times. The chain is built from TRBV7-9 and TRBJ2-7; D may be TRBD1 (5 bases). Germline values: CDR1 SEHNR, CDR2 FQNEAQ (reference sequence). V lost 4 bases and J 6 bases, leaving 16 bases between the germline ends. CDR3 size: 14 residues. The CDR3, as DNA: TGTGCCAGCAGCTCCACCAGGGTCCCCGGCGAGCAGTACGTC. Its protein product is CASSSTRVPGEQYV.

This chain's CDR3 is CAISDSAPANYGYTF. CDR3 bases: TGTGCCATCAGTGATTCTGCCCCAGCTAACTATGGCTACACCTTC. V and J are TRBV10-3 and TRBJ1-2; D not certain. Germline V lookup: CDR1 ENHRY, CDR2 SYGVKD. Trimming took 3 bases from V and 0 from J, leaving 11 bases between them. The length of the CDR3 is 15 residues.

This clonotype was recorded at least ten times. V is TRBV18 and J is TRBJ2-5, with D maybe TRBD2 (5 bases). Germline values: CDR1 KGHSH, CDR2 LQKENI. V lost 5 bases, J lost 6 bases, and 10 bases lay in between. The CDR3 covers 12 residues. This chain's CDR3 is CASSTEVQTQYF. The CDR3 nucleotides read TGTGCCAGCTCAACGGAGGTACAGACCCAGTACTTC.

This chain uses TRBV6-5 with TRBJ2-1; TRBD2 matches 7 bases. V shed 6 bases, J shed 4 bases, and the junction held 9 bases outside the gene matches. Looked up from germline, CDR1 is MNHEY and CDR2 is SVGAGI. The CDR3 sequence is 15 residues long. CDR3 in DNA: TGTGCCAGCAGGGCGCCAGCGGGGAGTTACAATGAGCAGTTCTTC. Translated, it gives CASRAPAGSYNEQFF.

V usage is TRBV7-2 and J usage is TRBJ1-5; 8 bases fit TRBD1. The CDR3 runs 14 residues. V lost 6 bases, J lost 8 bases, and 9 bases stayed unmatched. Germline values: CDR1 SGHTA, CDR2 FQGNSA. The CDR3 loop is CASSTGTGGKPQHF. The DNA of the CDR3 is TGTGCCAGCAGTACCGGGACAGGCGGTAAGCCCCAGCATTTT.

This clonotype has only a few counts. The rearrangement links TRBV12-3 or TRBV12-4 to TRBJ2-7; TRBD1 matches 8 bases. V shed 5 bases and J 0 bases; nucleotides not matched to a gene: 3. The CDR3 contains 14 residues. The CDR3 nucleotides are TGTGCCAGCAGTCGGGACAGGAGCTCCTACGAGCAGTACGTC. Translated: CASSRDRSSYEQYV.

The V and J genes are TRBV11-3 and TRBJ2-1; TRBD1 aligns across 7 bases. The V gene's germline CDR1 is SGHNT and CDR2 YENEEA. The CDR3 totals 13 residues. V shed 1 base, J shed 12 bases, and the junction held 6 bases outside the gene matches. CDR3 sequence reads: CASSLVLGGLQFF. In DNA form, the CDR3 reads TGTGCCAGCAGCTTAGTATTAGGGGGCTTGCAGTTCTTC.

In its sample, this clonotype was seen a few times. This chain connects TRBV6-6 to TRBJ1-2; 11 bases match TRBD1. CDR3 length equals 16 residues. After removal of 2 bases from V and 2 bases from J, the junction contained 4 bases not matched to a gene. The germline gives CDR1 MNHNY, CDR2 SVGAGI (reference sequence). Here the CDR3 DNA reads TGTGCCAGCAGTTACCCCGGACAGGGGGCAAACTATGGCTACACCTTC. Translation: CASSYPGQGANYGYTF.

In this sample, this clonotype turned up a few times. The gene calls are TRBV12-3 or TRBV12-4 and TRBJ2-1, with 13 bases lining up with TRBD2. After removal of 5 bases from V and 4 bases from J, the junction contained 14 bases not matched to a gene. CDR3 length: 19 residues. The CDR3 bases are TGTGCCAGCAGTCCCAAGACTAGCGGGGGGACCTCTCCTTACAATGAGCAGTTCTTC. It encodes CASSPKTSGGTSPYNEQFF.

The V and J genes are TRBV6-5 and TRBJ1-1, with 8 nucleotides matching TRBD1. V trimming: 5 bases; J trimming: 0 bases; junction bases outside the gene matches: 2. The CDR3 is 14 amino acids. The germline V gene has CDR1 MNHEY and CDR2 SVGAGI. The CDR3: CASSGRGLNTEAFF. The CDR3 nucleotides read TGTGCCAGCAGTGGCAGGGGGCTGAACACTGAAGCTTTCTTT.

The table lists this clonotype with many counts. The rearrangement uses TRBV7-9 and TRBJ1-3; the match to TRBD1 covers 9 bases. Trimming removed 0 bases from V and 0 bases from J; junction bases left unmatched: 3. Germline V gene sequence: CDR1 SEHNR, CDR2 FQNEAQ (reference sequence). The CDR3 length is 17 residues. CDR3 region: CASSLAGQGRSGNTIYF. The DNA for the CDR3 is TGTGCCAGCAGCTTAGCGGGACAGGGCCGCTCTGGAAACACCATATATTTT.

This clonotype was seen only a few times. The V and J genes are TRBV7-2 and TRBJ1-2; D uncertain. CDR1 and CDR2 (germline): SGHTA, FQGNSA. Trimming took 2 bases from V and 0 from J, leaving 13 bases between them. The CDR3 is made up of 16 amino acids. CDR3 sequence: CASSLYGGSTNYGYTF. DNA of the CDR3: TGTGCCAGCAGCTTATATGGAGGCAGCACTAACTATGGCTACACCTTC. Complete variable domain (other parts from reference TRBV7-2 and TRBJ1-2): GAGVSQSPSNKVTEKGKDVELRCDPISGHTALYWYRQSLGQGLEFLIYFQGNSAPDKSGLPSDRFSAERTGGSVSTLTIQRTQQEDSAVYLCASSLYGGSTNYGYTFGSGTRLTVV.

This clonotype was counted many times. This rearrangement joins TRBV20-1 to TRBJ2-5, with 9 bases matching TRBD1. Germline V lookup: CDR1 DFQATT, CDR2 SNEGSKA (reference sequence). Trimming removed 5 bases from V and 5 bases from J; junction bases left unmatched: 9. The CDR3 extends over 14 amino acids. The CDR3 DNA follows: TGCAGTGCTCGTCCCGGGACAGGGTTGGAGACCCAGTACTTC. It translates to CSARPGTGLETQYF.

This clonotype was observed many times. The rearrangement links TRBV7-9 to TRBJ1-2, with 11 bases aligning to TRBD1. The CDR3 contains 16 residues. CDR1 and CDR2 from the germline V gene are SEHNR and FQNEAQ (reference sequence). Germline trimming cut 4 bases from V and 6 bases from J; bases unmatched to any gene: 10. The CDR3 sequence: CASSSPTDRGLHGYTF. The CDR3 bases are TGTGCCAGCAGCTCCCCCACGGACAGGGGGCTTCATGGCTACACCTTC.